The 28 T cell receptor beta chains in this list originate from one sample, sequenced in a study of shared clonotypes between healthy human individuals. Terminally differentiated effector memory CD45RA+ cells were left out of the naive CD8 fraction, which was CD45RO-negative and positively selected for CCR7. The table came from immunoSEQ multiplex PCR; TCRdb's copy has only in-frame clones and leaves some out. This repertoire shows about 2.1 million clones, 93% found once; its top ten account for over 1.5%. The sequenced sample was naive CD8+ T cells from PBMCs. The receptors derive from a man aged 18 to 30 in good health. Some clones in this sample may be carry-over from other donors' samples.

This clone was found a few times. Other nucleotide sequences from this sample produce the same CDR3. The genes are TRBV28 and TRBJ1-1, with no clear D. V lost 5 bases and J 1 base, leaving 5 bases between the germline ends. From germline, CDR1 is MDHEN and CDR2 SYDVKM. The CDR3 totals 12 residues. The CDR3 is CASSPGNTEAFF. The CDR3, as DNA: TGTGCCAGCAGTCCGGGGAACACTGAAGCTTTCTTT.

The chain couples TRBV4-3 to TRBJ1-2, with D tentatively TRBD1 (5 bases). The CDR3 length is 15 residues. Germline values: CDR1 LGHNA, CDR2 YSLEER. The ends were cut back, 0 bases at V and 6 bases at J, with 14 bases in the middle. The chain's CDR3 is CASSQEGPGWNGYTF. The CDR3 nucleotides read TGCGCCAGCAGCCAAGAAGGGCCAGGGTGGAATGGCTACACCTTC.

The rearrangement uses TRBV27 and TRBJ2-7; D not certain. V was clipped by 0 bases and J by 4 bases, with 16 bases between them. Per germline, CDR1 MNHEY and CDR2 SMNVEV (reference sequence). The CDR3 contains 16 residues. CDR3 sequence (DNA): TGTGCCAGCAGTTTATCGGTCGGAACGTTAGCTTACGAGCAGTACTTC. Translating it yields CASSLSVGTLAYEQYF.

J is TRBJ1-5 and V is TRBV15; 7 bases agree with TRBD1. With 0 bases clipped from V and 6 bases from J, the junction kept 8 bases outside the gene matches. Germline V gives CDR1 LNHNV, CDR2 YYDKDF (reference sequence). CDR3 length: 16 residues. CDR3 sequence reads: CATSREDGQDRQPQHF. CDR3 DNA sequence: TGTGCCACCAGCAGAGAAGATGGACAGGACCGTCAGCCCCAGCATTTT. Drawing the rest from reference TRBV15 and TRBJ1-5, the complete variable domain is DAMVIQNPRYQVTQFGKPVTLSCSQTLNHNVMYWYQQKSSQAPKLLFHYYDKDFNNEADTPDNFQSRRPNTSFCFLDIRSPGLGDTAMYLCATSREDGQDRQPQHFGDGTRLSIL.

The chain employs TRBV7-2 and TRBJ1-3; 7 positions match TRBD1. The CDR3 is 17 residues long. The germline gives CDR1 SGHTA, CDR2 FQGNSA. With 1 base clipped from V and 1 base from J, the junction kept 7 bases outside the gene matches. The CDR3 loop reads CASSLEEGAGSGNTIYF. Here the CDR3 DNA reads TGTGCCAGCAGCTTAGAGGAGGGGGCAGGGTCTGGAAACACCATATATTTT. Full variable domain (outside the CDR3, taken from reference TRBV7-2 and TRBJ1-3): GAGVSQSPSNKVTEKGKDVELRCDPISGHTALYWYRQSLGQGLEFLIYFQGNSAPDKSGLPSDRFSAERTGGSVSTLTIQRTQQEDSAVYLCASSLEEGAGSGNTIYFGEGSWLTVV.

The CDR3 is CASSHPPDTEAFF. Written as DNA, the CDR3 is TGTGCCAGCAGCCACCCCCCCGACACTGAAGCTTTCTTT. The V call is TRBV11-2, the J call TRBJ1-1; no definite D call. The CDR3 totals 13 residues. CDR1 and CDR2 (germline): SGHAT, FQNNGV. V lost 5 bases and J 3 bases, leaving 10 bases between the germline ends.

The chain joins TRBV27 to TRBJ2-7, with D perhaps matching TRBD2 (6 bases). This CDR3 is built from 13 residues. V dropped 3 bases and J dropped 4 bases, with 10 bases sitting between them. Per germline, CDR1 MNHEY and CDR2 SMNVEV (reference sequence). The CDR3 reads CASSFSSEYEQYF. DNA for the CDR3: TGTGCCAGCAGTTTCTCTAGCGAGTACGAGCAGTACTTC.

This clone was seen a single time. V usage is TRBV28 and J usage is TRBJ1-1, with D uncertain. V lost 5 bases to trimming and J lost 3 bases, with 10 bases between them. Germline lookup yields CDR1 MDHEN and CDR2 SYDVKM. This CDR3 comprises 13 residues. The CDR3 DNA sequence: TGTGCCAGCAGTCCTCGGGTCCACACTGAAGCTTTCTTT. This translates into CASSPRVHTEAFF. The full variable domain, rest sourced from reference TRBV28 and TRBJ1-1, is DVKVTQSSRYLVKRTGEKVFLECVQDMDHENMFWYRQDPGLGLRLIYFSYDVKMKEKGDIPEGYSVSREKKERFSLILESASTNQTSMYLCASSPRVHTEAFFGQGTRLTVV.

The chain carries TRBV19 and TRBJ2-5; 10 nucleotides line up with TRBD1. The CDR3 covers 20 residues. Losses at the gene ends were 3 bases for V and 4 bases for J; bases not matched to a gene: 20. The V gene's germline CDR1 is LNHDA and CDR2 SQIVND (reference sequence). This chain's CDR3 is CASSMWGPGQGISVGETQYF. For the CDR3, the DNA is TGTGCCAGTAGTATGTGGGGGCCGGGACAGGGGATTTCTGTAGGAGAGACCCAGTACTTC. Combining the CDR3 with reference TRBV19 and TRBJ2-5 gives the whole variable domain DGGITQSPKYLFRKEGQNVTLSCEQNLNHDAMYWYRQDPGQGLRLIYYSQIVNDFQKGDIAEGYSVSREKKESFPLTVTSAQKNPTAFYLCASSMWGPGQGISVGETQYFGPGTRLLVL.

This clone was observed a handful of times. This rearrangement joins TRBV2 to TRBJ1-4, with no clear D. The CDR3 sequence is 12 residues long. Trimming removed 6 bases from V and 7 bases from J, with 9 bases in between. Looked up from germline, CDR1 is SNHLY and CDR2 is FYNNEI. This chain's CDR3 is CASRDGLEKLFF. In DNA form, the CDR3 reads TGTGCCAGCAGGGACGGTCTTGAAAAACTGTTTTTT.

In this sample, this clone turned up once. The chain carries TRBV9 and TRBJ2-1; TRBD2 matches at 7 bases. The trim removed 2 bases at V and 6 bases at J, leaving 8 bases unmatched. The CDR3 runs 15 residues. Germline lookup yields CDR1 SGDLS and CDR2 YYNGEE. In nucleotides, the CDR3 is TGTGCCAGCAGCGTCCGGGCGGGAGTGGGCAATGAGCAGTTCTTC. This codes for CASSVRAGVGNEQFF.

The rearrangement uses TRBV6-6 and TRBJ2-7; D may be TRBD1 or TRBD2 (5 bases each). Germline V CDR1 and CDR2: MNHNY, SVGAGI (reference sequence). V was shortened by 4 bases and J by 4 bases, with 11 bases between the two germline ends. The CDR3 covers 13 residues. The CDR3 region is CASSFPGRYEQYF. Here the CDR3 DNA reads TGTGCCAGCAGTTTCCCGGGACGTTACGAGCAGTACTTC.

The gene calls are TRBV4-1 and TRBJ2-1; possibly TRBD1 for D (5 bases). This CDR3 has 14 residues. The V gene's germline CDR1 is MGHRA and CDR2 YSYEKL. Between the trimmed V and J ends, which lost 2 bases and 5 bases, there was a span of 10 bases. CDR3 loop: CASSQWQGDNEQFF. The CDR3 DNA follows: TGCGCCAGCAGCCAATGGCAGGGCGACAATGAGCAGTTCTTC.

The chain joins TRBV27 to TRBJ1-2, with D possibly TRBD1 on 6 matching bases. Germline CDR1 and CDR2: MNHEY and SMNVEV (reference sequence). Trimming stripped 5 bases from V and 4 bases from J, with 26 bases between. The CDR3 covers 18 residues. The CDR3 nucleotides are TGTGCCAGCAGTCCTCAAGGGGGGAGCGGGGTCTCATTCTATGGCTACACCTTC. Translated: CASSPQGGSGVSFYGYTF.

The chain recombines TRBV7-9 with TRBJ2-1; the D gene is possibly TRBD2 (5 bases). V lost 5 bases, J lost 2 bases, and 13 bases lay in between. Per the germline V gene, CDR1 is SEHNR and CDR2 is FQNEAQ (reference sequence). The CDR3 spans 15 residues. CDR3 in amino acids: CASSPGPGTYNEQFF. CDR3 DNA sequence: TGTGCCAGCAGCCCGGGCCCGGGGACCTACAATGAGCAGTTCTTC.

The gene calls are TRBV7-8 and TRBJ1-5; D uncertain. The germline V gene has CDR1 SGHVS and CDR2 FQNEAQ. Trimming took 1 base from V and 7 from J, leaving 11 bases between them. The CDR3 consists of 14 residues. This chain's CDR3 is CASSLVARGQPQHF. The CDR3 coding sequence is TGTGCCAGCAGCTTAGTTGCCCGAGGGCAGCCCCAGCATTTT.

The rearrangement uses TRBV28 and TRBJ1-3; D call uncertain. V gave up 4 bases and J gave up 5 bases, with 12 bases separating them. The CDR3 has 14 amino acids. Germline CDR1 MDHEN, CDR2 SYDVKM. CDR3 DNA: TGTGCCAGCAGTTCCTCCCGACAAAGAAACACCATATATTTT. It specifies CASSSSRQRNTIYF.

The chain uses TRBV12-2 and TRBJ2-7; the table's D call of TRBD1 was not tested on the DNA. TRBV12-2 counts as a pseudogene. The CDR3 loop spans 17 amino acids. CDR3 loop: CASRLGIVAGGPYEQYF. The CDR3 DNA sequence: TGTGCAAGTCGCTTAGGAATCGTCGCAGGGGGGCCCTACGAGCAGTACTTC.

The CDR3 DNA reads as TGTGCCAGCAGCGGATCCGACGTTCACGAGCAGTACTTC. This sequence encodes CASSGSDVHEQYF. The gene calls are TRBV5-4 and TRBJ2-7, with unresolved D. The V gene's germline CDR1 is SGHNT and CDR2 YYREEE (reference sequence). The CDR3 loop spans 13 amino acids. V was clipped by 4 bases and J by 5 bases, with 13 bases between them.

The rearrangement joins TRBV11-2 to TRBJ2-7, with 7 bases that match TRBD1. The germline gives CDR1 SGHAT, CDR2 FQNNGV. Trimming cost V 5 bases and J 0 bases; bases outside gene matches: 7. The CDR3 sequence is 15 residues long. The CDR3: CASSDRDSSSYEQYF. CDR3 coding DNA: TGTGCCAGCAGCGACCGGGACAGCTCCTCCTACGAGCAGTACTTC.

The gene calls are TRBV7-9 and TRBJ2-5, with D hard to call. The DNA end lines up better with TRBJ2-7; the J call may be wrong. Germline values: CDR1 SEHNR, CDR2 FQNEAQ (reference sequence). The CDR3 totals 12 residues. The DNA of the CDR3 is TGTGCCAGCAGCCACAGCTCCTACGAGCAGTACTTC. Translating it yields CASSHSSYEQYF.

A note on this clone: The sample has other DNA sequences that encode this CDR3 too. The chain is built from TRBV27 and TRBJ1-1; the D is unclear. Trimming cost V 2 bases and J 5 bases, with 9 bases left between them. The CDR3 length is 13 residues. CDR1 and CDR2 from the germline V gene are MNHEY and SMNVEV (reference sequence). DNA of the CDR3: TGTGCCAGCAGTTTAGGACCGAGAACTGAAGCTTTCTTT. This gives the protein CASSLGPRTEAFF.

The chain employs TRBV6-5 and TRBJ1-1, with 9 bases that match TRBD1. V shed 5 bases and J 7 bases; nucleotides not matched to a gene: 5. This CDR3 is 13 amino acids long. Germline V gene lookup returns CDR1 MNHEY and CDR2 SVGAGI. DNA for the CDR3: TGTGCCAGCAGTCGGGACAGGGTAGGTGAAGCTTTCTTT. It encodes CASSRDRVGEAFF.

V usage is TRBV7-9 and J usage is TRBJ2-5; D not resolved. V lost 4 bases and J 5 bases, leaving 8 bases between the germline ends. CDR1 SEHNR and CDR2 FQNEAQ come from the germline V gene (reference sequence). This CDR3 is built from 12 residues. The CDR3 region has the DNA TGTGCCAGCAGCTCCGGCGTTGAGACCCAGTACTTC. Its protein product is CASSSGVETQYF.

The V and J genes are TRBV5-1 and TRBJ2-4; D remains unclear. Germline loops: CDR1 SGHRS, CDR2 YFSETQ. V was pared by 1 base and J by 6 bases, with 11 bases between. CDR3 length: 14 amino acids. CDR3: CASSLPAPGNIQYF. CDR3 DNA sequence: TGCGCCAGCAGCTTGCCGGCTCCAGGAAACATTCAGTACTTC.

The chain couples TRBV27 to TRBJ1-5, with D perhaps TRBD1 (5 bases). V was shortened by 2 bases and J by 3 bases, with 11 bases between the two germline ends. This CDR3 has 15 amino acids. CDR1 is MNHEY, CDR2 SMNVEV, per germline (reference sequence). The CDR3 reads CASSLTAGTNQPQHF. The CDR3, as DNA: TGTGCCAGCAGTTTAACGGCAGGGACCAATCAGCCCCAGCATTTT.

This sequence joins TRBV30 and TRBJ2-3; D call uncertain. There are 14 residues in the CDR3. Germline V CDR1 and CDR2: GTSNPN, SVGIG (reference sequence). Trimming took 2 bases from V and 5 from J, leaving 14 bases between them. This chain's CDR3 is CAWSTPSPGDTQYF. The CDR3 DNA reads TGTGCCTGGAGTACCCCCAGCCCAGGAGATACGCAGTATTTT. Filled out from reference TRBV30 and TRBJ2-3, the complete variable domain reads SQTIHQWPATLVQPVGSPLSLECTVEGTSNPNLYWYRQAAGRGLQLLFYSVGIGQISSEVPQNLSASRPQDRQFILSSKKLLLSDSGFYLCAWSTPSPGDTQYFGPGTRLTVL.

V is TRBV29-1 and J is TRBJ2-7; no clear D. Trimming left V 5 bases short and J 2 bases short, with 13 bases between. Germline V CDR1 and CDR2: SQVTM, ANQGSEA. CDR3 length equals 13 residues. The CDR3 DNA follows: TGCAGCGTTACAAGGAACACTCCCTACGAGCAGTACTTC. It specifies CSVTRNTPYEQYF.